A single sample gave rise to the 11 T cell receptor beta chains below, sequenced in a study of shared clonotypes between healthy human individuals. Naive-designated CD8 cells lacked CD45RO, were positively enriched for CCR7, and omitted terminally differentiated effector memory CD45RA+ cells. Clones were read by immunoSEQ multiplex PCR, and TCRdb kept only the in-frame ones, dropping some. The table records about 2.2 million clones, about 93% of them present only once. What was sequenced was naive CD8+ T cells from PBMCs. These receptor sequences come from a man younger than 35 in good health. Some clones in this sample may be carry-over from other donors' samples.

The rearrangement links TRBV7-8 to TRBJ2-7; 11 nucleotides match TRBD1. This CDR3 is 15 amino acids long. From germline, CDR1 is SGHVS and CDR2 FQNEAQ. V trimming: 5 bases; J trimming: 2 bases; junction bases outside the gene matches: 5. CDR3 residues: CASSHGTGGAYEQYF. DNA of the CDR3: TGTGCCAGCAGCCACGGGACAGGGGGGGCCTACGAGCAGTACTTC.

V usage is TRBV18 and J usage is TRBJ2-2; tentatively, D is TRBD1 (5 bases). Germline V CDR1 and CDR2: KGHSH, LQKENI. This CDR3 has 15 residues. V was trimmed by 6 bases and J by 0 bases, leaving 11 bases between them. CDR3 residues: CASSWGPANTGELFF. The CDR3 DNA follows: TGTGCCAGCTCCTGGGGCCCAGCGAACACCGGGGAGCTGTTTTTT.

This clone was recorded once. The chain links TRBV9 to TRBJ2-3; possible D gene TRBD1, 5 bases. Germline V lookup: CDR1 SGDLS, CDR2 YYNGEE. This CDR3 is built from 16 residues. V lost 4 bases and J lost 2, with 17 bases in between. The CDR3 is CASSPHTQGNTDTQYF. The CDR3 DNA reads TGTGCCAGCAGCCCCCATACCCAGGGAAACACAGATACGCAGTATTTT.

The chain joins TRBV13 to TRBJ1-1, with D possibly TRBD1 on 5 matching bases. V was shortened by 2 bases and J by 3 bases, with 10 bases between the two germline ends. Per germline, CDR1 PRHDT and CDR2 FYEKMQ (reference sequence). The CDR3 consists of 14 residues. CDR3 residues: CASSLSPGDTEAFF. Written as DNA, the CDR3 is TGTGCCAGCAGCTTATCACCGGGGGACACTGAAGCTTTCTTT.

V gene TRBV7-2 combines with J gene TRBJ2-1; D unclear. Between the trimmed V and J ends, which lost 7 bases and 0 bases, there was a span of 7 bases. The CDR3 has 13 residues. Germline V CDR1 and CDR2: SGHTA, FQGNSA. DNA for the CDR3: TGTGCCAGCAACTGGGGCTCCTACAATGAGCAGTTCTTC. Encoded protein: CASNWGSYNEQFF.

This chain connects TRBV5-6 to TRBJ2-7; D may correspond to TRBD1 or TRBD2 (5 bases each). V dropped 4 bases and J dropped 7 bases, with 9 bases sitting between them. The CDR3 runs 11 residues. The germline CDR1 and CDR2 sequences are SGHDT and YYEEEE. CDR3 bases: TGTGCCAGCAGCGGGGGTCGGGAGCAGTACTTC. The encoded protein is CASSGGREQYF.

This rearrangement joins TRBV7-6 to TRBJ2-2; D unclear. Trimming took off 8 bases at V and 6 bases at J, with 10 bases between the two ends. The CDR3 covers 12 residues. Germline CDR1 and CDR2: SGHVS and FNYEAQ. The CDR3 region is CASSHKSGELFF. The CDR3 bases are TGTGCCAGCTCCCATAAGTCCGGGGAGCTGTTTTTT.

V gene TRBV4-1 combines with J gene TRBJ2-2; D might be TRBD2 (5 bases). V was trimmed by 1 base and J by 2 bases, leaving 8 bases between them. The CDR3 consists of 15 residues. Germline-derived CDR1 and CDR2 are MGHRA and YSYEKL. The CDR3 DNA reads as TGCGCCAGCAGCCAAGTGCGGGTAAACACCGGGGAGCTGTTTTTT. It specifies CASSQVRVNTGELFF.

This chain uses TRBV7-3 with TRBJ2-1; D not certain. The CDR3 loop spans 13 amino acids. The ends were cut back, 1 base at V and 9 bases at J, with 10 bases in the middle. Germline-derived CDR1 and CDR2 are SGHTA and FQGTGA. CDR3 in amino acids: CASSLISGGEQFF. CDR3 sequence (DNA): TGTGCCAGCAGCTTAATTTCGGGTGGTGAGCAGTTCTTC.

This clone was found a few times. CDR3 protein: CASSLDRNTEAFF. The CDR3 nucleotides are TGTGCCAGCAGTTTGGACAGGAACACTGAAGCTTTCTTT. The chain combines TRBV28 with TRBJ1-1, with a weak D call TRBD1 (6 bases). From germline, CDR1 is MDHEN and CDR2 SYDVKM. The CDR3 is 13 amino acids. Deletions cut 3 bases from V and 1 base from J, with 6 bases between.

This chain connects TRBV10-3 to TRBJ2-5; a possible D gene is TRBD1 (6 bases). Gene TRBJ2-7 matches the end of the DNA better, so the J call may be wrong. Germline CDR1 and CDR2: ENHRY and SYGVKD. This CDR3 region has 13 residues. In DNA form, the CDR3 reads TGTGCCATCACCCGGGACATGAGGGACGAGCAGTACTTC. Its translation is CAITRDMRDEQYF.